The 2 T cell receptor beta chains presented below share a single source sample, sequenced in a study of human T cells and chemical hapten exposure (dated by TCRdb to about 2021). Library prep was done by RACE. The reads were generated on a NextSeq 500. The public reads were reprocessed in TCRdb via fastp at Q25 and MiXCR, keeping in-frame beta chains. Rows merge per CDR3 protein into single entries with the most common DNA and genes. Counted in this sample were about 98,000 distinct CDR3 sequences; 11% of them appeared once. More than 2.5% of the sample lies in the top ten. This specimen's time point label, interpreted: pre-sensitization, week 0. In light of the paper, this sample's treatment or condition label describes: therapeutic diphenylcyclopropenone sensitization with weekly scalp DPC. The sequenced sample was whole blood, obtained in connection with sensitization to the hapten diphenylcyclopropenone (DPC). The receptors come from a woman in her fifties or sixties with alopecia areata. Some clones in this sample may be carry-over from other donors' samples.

The CDR3 DNA reads TGTGCCAGCAGCGGAAACAGGGTTAACACCGGGGAGCTGTTTTTT. As protein: CASSGNRVNTGELFF. The chain recombines TRBV11-3 with TRBJ2-2; the D gene is possibly TRBD1 (6 bases). Germline CDR1 and CDR2: SGHNT and YENEEA. The V end lost 5 bases, the J end lost 2 bases, and 12 bases lay between the germline ends. This CDR3 spans 15 amino acids.

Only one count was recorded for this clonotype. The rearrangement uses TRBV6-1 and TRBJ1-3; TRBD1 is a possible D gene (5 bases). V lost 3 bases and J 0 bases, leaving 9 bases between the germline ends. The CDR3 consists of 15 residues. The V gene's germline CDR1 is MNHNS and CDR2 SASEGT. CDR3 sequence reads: CASSEGVFSGNTIYF. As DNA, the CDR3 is TGTGCCAGCAGTGAGGGGGTTTTCTCTGGAAACACCATATATTTT.